The clone carrying this T cell receptor beta chain was counted once. The protocol attached unique molecular identifiers to individual cDNA molecules. TCRdb ran MiXCR on the 5' RACE reads and lists one entry per CDR3 protein. The sample holds 68,000 or so distinct CDR3 sequences, more than 10% seen once. In germline, CDR1 is SQVTM, CDR2 ANQGSEA. The CDR3 sequence is 11 residues long. V lost 7 bases and J 4 bases, leaving 10 bases between the germline ends. This record comes from a study of early T cells in non-severe SARS-CoV-2 infection. On the study more broadly: From unsorted whole blood, bulk RNA was sequenced, and the chains remained unpaired.

The genes are TRBV29-1 and TRBJ1-2; weak D call: TRBD1 (5 bases). This TCR was sampled from an adult who was a healthcare worker with PCR-confirmed SARS-CoV-2 infection or an uninfected control (not recorded which). The source material was whole blood. DNA of the CDR3: TGCAGCGCCTATGACAGCTATGGCTACACCTTC. Translating gives CSAYDSYGYTF.